The 28 T cell receptor beta chains below all came from one sample that was sequenced in a study of human T cells and chemical hapten exposure. Each CDR3 protein gets one entry after TCRdb re-called the RACE reads with MiXCR. The sample gives more than 80,000 distinct CDR3 sequences, about 7.5% of which show up once; under 2% is in the top ten. Time point specified: patch test 1, 2 weeks after DPC sensitization. The sample's treatment: therapeutic diphenylcyclopropenone sensitization with weekly scalp DPC. Sample: whole blood, taken in connection with sensitization to the hapten diphenylcyclopropenone (DPC). The receptors were sampled from a woman in her twenties or thirties with alopecia areata. Some clones in this sample may be carry-over from other donors' samples.

This clonotype was counted many times. CDR3 bases: TGTGCCAGCAGTTACCCACTAAGGGGTTCCCCCACAGATACGCAGTATTTT. Encoded protein: CASSYPLRGSPTDTQYF. The genes are TRBV6-2 or TRBV6-3 and TRBJ2-3; D is possibly TRBD1 (5 bases). Germline assignment: CDR1 MNHEY and CDR2 SVGEGT. Trimming took 2 bases from V and 2 from J, leaving 17 bases between them. CDR3 size: 17 residues.

This clonotype qualifies as medium-sized. The V call is TRBV2, the J call TRBJ2-2; D unclear. The CDR3 is 15 amino acids. Between the trimmed V and J ends, which lost 4 bases and 8 bases, there was a span of 17 bases. Germline V gives CDR1 SNHLY, CDR2 FYNNEI. The CDR3 DNA is TGTGCCAGCAGTGGAGGAAGGATCTCTCCGGGGGAGCTGTTTTTT. This codes for CASSGGRISPGELFF.

This clonotype occurred many times. The chain's CDR3 is CAWSQIPGGSGTDTQYF. CDR3 DNA sequence: TGTGCCTGGAGTCAGATCCCAGGGGGAAGTGGCACAGATACGCAGTATTTT. This chain uses TRBV30 with TRBJ2-3, with TRBD1 identical over 7 bases. V shed 2 bases, J shed 1 base, and the junction held 12 bases outside the gene matches. Germline loops: CDR1 GTSNPN, CDR2 SVGIG (reference sequence). The CDR3 length is 17 residues. Using reference TRBV30 and TRBJ2-3 for the parts outside the CDR3, the full variable domain is SQTIHQWPATLVQPVGSPLSLECTVEGTSNPNLYWYRQAAGRGLQLLFYSVGIGQISSEVPQNLSASRPQDRQFILSSKKLLLSDSGFYLCAWSQIPGGSGTDTQYFGPGTRLTVL.

The gene calls are TRBV5-1 and TRBJ2-5; 7 bases are shared with TRBD2. V lost 4 bases, J lost 4 bases, and 10 bases stayed unmatched. The CDR3 sequence is 15 residues long. Germline V CDR1 and CDR2: SGHRS, YFSETQ. The CDR3 DNA sequence: TGCGCCAGCAGCACCCGTTCGGGGGGAGGAGAGACCCAGTACTTC. Its protein is CASSTRSGGGETQYF.

This clonotype was recorded many times. The gene calls are TRBV29-1 and TRBJ2-2; D is undetermined. Between the trimmed V and J ends, which lost 7 bases and 0 bases, there was a span of 6 bases. This CDR3 region has 12 residues. CDR1 and CDR2 from the germline V gene are SQVTM and ANQGSEA. CDR3 residues: CSAGTNTGELFF. Written as DNA, the CDR3 is TGCAGCGCTGGGACGAACACCGGGGAGCTGTTTTTT.

This clonotype came up a few times. The chain uses TRBV29-1 and TRBJ1-2; no clear D gene. The CDR3 covers 12 residues. The V and J ends lost 4 bases and 2 bases respectively, with 8 bases between them. The germline gives CDR1 SQVTM, CDR2 ANQGSEA. This CDR3 is CSVGGSNYGYTF. Here the CDR3 DNA reads TGCAGCGTTGGCGGCAGCAACTATGGCTACACCTTC. The full variable domain, its missing parts supplied by reference TRBV29-1 and TRBJ1-2, is SAVISQKPSRDICQRGTSLTIQCQVDSQVTMMFWYRQQPGQSLTLIATANQGSEATYESGFVIDKFPISRPNLTFSTLTVSNMSPEDSSIYLCSVGGSNYGYTFGSGTRLTVV.

The chain couples TRBV27 to TRBJ1-2, with D uncertain. The germline gives CDR1 MNHEY, CDR2 SMNVEV (reference sequence). V was pared by 4 bases and J by 1 base, with 4 bases between. The CDR3 contains 12 residues. The CDR3 nucleotides read TGTGCCAGCAGTTCGAATAACTATGGCTACACCTTC. Amino acids: CASSSNNYGYTF.

Ten or more counts support this clonotype. The rearrangement joins TRBV10-3 to TRBJ2-3; D perhaps matches TRBD1 (6 bases). Germline CDR1 ENHRY, CDR2 SYGVKD. The CDR3 is 14 residues long. Between the trimmed V and J ends, which lost 5 bases and 0 bases, there was a span of 9 bases. The CDR3 bases are TGTGCCATCAGTCACAGGGAAAGCACAGATACGCAGTATTTT. Residues: CAISHRESTDTQYF.

This clonotype was counted at least ten times. J is TRBJ1-2 and V is TRBV7-9; D remains unclear. The CDR3 spans 15 residues. Germline lookup yields CDR1 SEHNR and CDR2 FQNEAQ (reference sequence). Trimming removed 0 bases from V and 4 bases from J, with 12 bases in between. The CDR3 nucleotides are TGTGCCAGCAGCTTAGCGGGTGACGCTAGCTATGGCTACACCTTC. Protein product: CASSLAGDASYGYTF.

This clonotype was counted a few times. This chain links TRBV6-5 with TRBJ2-5; D unclear. Germline V CDR1 and CDR2: MNHEY, SVGAGI. There are 13 residues in the CDR3. Trimming removed 6 bases at V and 5 bases at J, with 13 bases between. The CDR3 is CASSISLGETQYF. DNA for the CDR3: TGTGCCAGCAGCATAAGTTTGGGTGAGACCCAGTACTTC.

This clonotype was seen ten or more times. The chain combines TRBV3-1 with TRBJ1-4; 8 positions agree with TRBD1. The CDR3 length is 15 residues. V was clipped by 3 bases and J by 8 bases; unmatched bases: 8. Germline V CDR1 and CDR2: LGHDT, YNNKEL (reference sequence). The CDR3 nucleotides read TGTGCCAGCAGCCAGGCCGGGACAGGCGGAGAAAAACTGTTTTTT. Its translation: CASSQAGTGGEKLFF.

This clonotype has more than one count but fewer than ten. V usage is TRBV20-1 and J usage is TRBJ1-4; D may be TRBD1 (5 bases). Trimming pared 5 bases from V and 4 bases from J, leaving 8 bases between. This CDR3 has 12 amino acids. Germline V CDR1 and CDR2: DFQATT, SNEGSKA (reference sequence). In DNA, the CDR3 is TGCAGTGCTCAGGGTTATAATGAAAAACTGTTTTTT. Translated: CSAQGYNEKLFF.

This clonotype showed up many times. V gene TRBV29-1 combines with J gene TRBJ2-3; TRBD1 is a possible D gene (5 bases). Germline V gives CDR1 SQVTM, CDR2 ANQGSEA. V was pared by 6 bases and J by 2 bases, with 12 bases between. This CDR3 contains 13 residues. For the CDR3, the DNA is TGCAGCGTGGGGCAGGGAAACACAGATACGCAGTATTTT. Translated: CSVGQGNTDTQYF.

The V call is TRBV10-3, the J call TRBJ1-1; unclear D gene. From germline, CDR1 is ENHRY and CDR2 SYGVKD. With 7 bases removed from V and 1 base from J, the gap between germline ends came to 13 bases. The CDR3 runs to 14 residues. CDR3 in amino acids: CAIKGSDGNTEAFF. CDR3 sequence (DNA): TGTGCCATCAAGGGATCAGATGGGAACACTGAAGCTTTCTTT.

J is TRBJ2-3 and V is TRBV6-1; D remains ambiguous. This CDR3 comprises 12 residues. CDR1 MNHNS and CDR2 SASEGT come from the germline V gene. V lost 4 bases, J lost 2 bases, and 4 bases lay in between. The CDR3 coding sequence is TGTGCCAGCAGTGTTATCACAGATACGCAGTATTTT. It specifies CASSVITDTQYF.

This clonotype was observed many times. This chain connects TRBV12-3 or TRBV12-4 to TRBJ1-1; D remains ambiguous. The CDR3 sequence is 17 residues long. The V gene lost 5 bases and the J gene lost 4 bases, with 23 bases spanning the gap. As DNA, the CDR3 is TGTGCCAGCAGTCAACCCGCGGGCGCCACTGAAGGCACTGAAGCTTTCTTT. Translated: CASSQPAGATEGTEAFF.

This clonotype was seen many times. DNA of the CDR3: TGTGCCAGCAGCGGGGGACCGGAGGGGTTGTTCTCTGGAAACACCATATATTTT. It yields the protein CASSGGPEGLFSGNTIYF. The chain has TRBV9 and TRBJ1-3, with D tentatively TRBD1 (5 bases). Trimming took 3 bases from V and 0 from J, leaving 19 bases between them. This CDR3 is 18 amino acids long. Germline V CDR1 and CDR2: SGDLS, YYNGEE.

This clonotype was seen a handful of times. V is TRBV7-9 and J is TRBJ1-6; D uncertain. The germline gives CDR1 SEHNR, CDR2 FQNEAQ (reference sequence). This CDR3 region has 12 residues. V lost 5 bases and J lost 6, with 5 bases in between. CDR3 region: CASSPPNSPLHF. The CDR3 region has the DNA TGTGCCAGCAGCCCCCCTAATTCACCCCTCCACTTT.

This rearrangement joins TRBV20-1 to TRBJ2-7, with 10 bases lining up with TRBD1. The CDR3 runs 14 residues. Trimming took 6 bases from V and 2 from J; bases not matched to a gene: 7. CDR1 DFQATT and CDR2 SNEGSKA come from the germline V gene (reference sequence). The CDR3 sequence is CSADLTGGPYEQYF. DNA for the CDR3: TGCAGTGCCGATTTGACAGGGGGCCCCTACGAGCAGTACTTC.

In its sample, this clonotype was seen many times. This chain joins TRBV11-3 and TRBJ2-3; D may be TRBD1 or TRBD2 (5 bases each). The germline V gene has CDR1 SGHNT and CDR2 YENEEA. There are 15 residues in the CDR3. Trimming removed 0 bases at V and 3 bases at J, with 10 bases between. The CDR3 spells CASSLEGVSTDTQYF. CDR3 bases: TGTGCCAGCAGCTTAGAGGGGGTTTCGACAGATACGCAGTATTTT.

This clonotype was observed many times. The chain is built from TRBV19 and TRBJ1-5; 10 bases map to TRBD1. CDR1 LNHDA and CDR2 SQIVND come from the germline V gene (reference sequence). The CDR3 is 16 residues long. V lost 7 bases and J lost 4; bases outside the gene matches: 10. The CDR3 nucleotides read TGTGCCAGTACCTACGAACCGGGACAGGGGAATCAGCCCCAGCATTTT. Translation gives CASTYEPGQGNQPQHF.

This chain connects TRBV28 to TRBJ1-5; D unclear. This CDR3 has 13 residues. Germline CDR1 and CDR2: MDHEN and SYDVKM. Trimming cost V 4 bases and J 7 bases, with 11 bases left between them. The CDR3 DNA reads as TGTGCCAGCAGTTGGTATTGGGAGCAGCCCCAGCATTTT. Its translation is CASSWYWEQPQHF.

This clonotype was seen more than once but under ten times. The gene calls are TRBV6-5 and TRBJ1-4; 7 nucleotides line up with TRBD1. From germline, CDR1 is MNHEY and CDR2 SVGAGI. This CDR3 spans 14 amino acids. V lost 6 bases and J lost 6; bases outside the gene matches: 7. This CDR3 is CASRYRGEDEKLFF. CDR3 sequence (DNA): TGTGCCAGCAGATACAGGGGAGAAGATGAAAAACTGTTTTTT.

In this sample, this clonotype turned up many times. The chain couples TRBV2 to TRBJ2-3; 8 nucleotides match TRBD2. There are 15 residues in the CDR3. V was clipped by 7 bases and J by 4 bases; unmatched bases: 10. Germline CDR1 SNHLY, CDR2 FYNNEI. DNA of the CDR3: TGTGCCAGCAAGGAGGAGGGACTAGGGGCAGATACGCAGTATTTT. It is translated as CASKEEGLGADTQYF.

V gene TRBV2 combines with J gene TRBJ2-6; D unclear. V gave up 4 bases and J gave up 0 bases, with 10 bases separating them. The CDR3 is 16 residues long. Germline CDR1 is SNHLY and CDR2 is FYNNEI. CDR3 nucleotide sequence: TGTGCCAGCAGTGTATCGGGCAACTCTGGGGCCAACGTCCTGACTTTC. Its translation is CASSVSGNSGANVLTF.

This clonotype was seen more than once but under ten times. As DNA, the CDR3 is TGTGCCAGCTCACCACGGGAGATACAGGGGGTCTATGGCTACACCTTC. Protein product: CASSPREIQGVYGYTF. V gene TRBV18 combines with J gene TRBJ1-2; TRBD1 matches 8 bases. The trim removed 1 base at V and 4 bases at J, leaving 8 bases unmatched. This CDR3 is built from 16 residues. The V gene's germline CDR1 is KGHSH and CDR2 LQKENI.

J is TRBJ1-1 and V is TRBV7-8; perhaps TRBD1 as D (6 bases). CDR1 is SGHVS, CDR2 FQNEAQ, per germline. CDR3 length: 15 amino acids. Trimming cost V 3 bases and J 0 bases, with 11 bases left between them. This CDR3 reads CASSFHGDMNTEAFF. The CDR3, as DNA: TGTGCCAGCAGCTTTCATGGGGACATGAACACTGAAGCTTTCTTT.

A note on this clonotype: A read error is possible here, since a much larger clone lies one base away. A read error is likely, as this CDR3 ends without the conserved phenylalanine or tryptophan. The rearrangement uses TRBV12-5 and TRBJ1-2; D gene uncertain. Trimming took 3 bases from V and 10 from J, leaving 9 bases between them. CDR1 and CDR2 (germline): LGHNT, FRNRAP. The CDR3 contains 11 residues. The CDR3 reads CASGLRRDYTL. CDR3 DNA: TGTGCTAGTGGTTTAAGAAGGGACTACACCCTC.